A selection of T cell receptor beta chains follows, all from one sample in a study of shared clonotypes between healthy human individuals. The table came from immunoSEQ multiplex PCR; TCRdb's copy has only in-frame clones and leaves some out. Among roughly 1,100,000 clones listed, more than 65% were seen once. Sequences were obtained from memory CD4+ T cells sorted from blood. These receptors were taken from a man between 18 and 35 years old in good health. Each CDR3 is given with its conserved first and last residue. The D gene is left open where the match is weak. Clone size is given for some rows only: seen once, a few or many times, or a class if the clone is expanded.

d_call clone_size j_call v_call cdr3_aa cdr3_nt
TRBD2 few TRBJ2-5 TRBV5-1 CASSRLAGEGQETQYF TGCGCCAGCAGCAGGCTAGCGGGAGAGGGGCAAGAGACCCAGTACTTC
TRBD2 NA TRBJ2-5 TRBV7-9 CASSPRPLAGGLQETQYF TGTGCCAGCAGCCCCAGACCCCTAGCGGGGGGCCTCCAAGAGACCCAGTACTTC
NA NA TRBJ1-2 TRBV6-5 CASSQGLGDYGYTF TGTGCCAGCAGCCAGGGATTGGGGGACTATGGCTACACCTTC
TRBD1 NA TRBJ2-7 TRBV11-2 CASSHPPLTGAEQYF TGTGCCAGCAGTCACCCGCCACTAACAGGGGCCGAGCAGTACTTC
NA NA TRBJ1-1 TRBV19 CASSTELNTEAFF TGTGCCAGTAGCACCGAATTGAACACTGAAGCTTTCTTT
NA NA TRBJ2-6 TRBV19 CASSIWGTRSGANVLTF TGTGCCAGTAGTATATGGGGCACCCGCTCTGGGGCCAACGTCCTGACTTTC
NA once TRBJ2-1 TRBV7-2 CASSSRLSNEQFF TGTGCCAGCAGCTCCCGACTCTCCAATGAGCAGTTCTTC
NA NA TRBJ2-1 TRBV9 CASSVGNSGYNEQFF TGTGCCAGCAGCGTAGGAAATAGCGGTTACAATGAGCAGTTCTTC
NA once TRBJ1-1 TRBV6-1 CASILTGKTEAFF TGTGCCAGCATCCTAACAGGGAAAACTGAAGCTTTCTTT
NA NA TRBJ1-6 TRBV2 CASSREGDGRSPLHF TGTGCCAGCTCCAGGGAGGGGGACGGGCGCTCACCCCTCCACTTT
TRBD2 NA TRBJ2-3 TRBV5-1 CASSLGLAGAPYTQYF TGCGCCAGCAGCTTGGGACTAGCGGGAGCCCCGTATACGCAGTATTTT
TRBD1 NA TRBJ2-7 TRBV5-5 CASSSGTGSWEQYF TGTGCCAGCAGCTCCGGGACAGGGTCCTGGGAGCAGTACTTC
NA few TRBJ2-4 TRBV15 CATSIDDGGKNIQYF TGTGCCACCAGCATCGATGATGGAGGCAAAAACATTCAGTACTTC
TRBD2 NA TRBJ2-2 TRBV5-4 CASSLVASGRVTGELFF TGTGCCAGCAGCTTGGTCGCTAGCGGGAGGGTCACCGGGGAGCTGTTTTTT
TRBD2 NA TRBJ2-3 TRBV11-2 CASSTSGRALTDTQYF TGTGCCAGCAGCACTAGCGGGAGGGCACTCACAGATACGCAGTATTTT
TRBD1 many TRBJ1-2 TRBV19 CASSSQTGIRGYTF TGTGCCAGTAGTTCACAGACAGGGATTCGTGGCTACACCTTC
NA NA TRBJ2-5 TRBV2 CASSVGNLQETQYF TGTGCCAGCAGTGTGGGGAACCTCCAAGAGACCCAGTACTTC